Reported below is one T cell receptor beta chain. Its antigen remains unidentified. In the original processing: The study's classifier, a distant-metastasis tool for papillary thyroid cancer, was built using CDR3 differences across clinicopathological groups. With MiXCR, TCRdb reprocessed the PCR reads. TCRdb assigned the V and J calls; the authors' analysis was not used. The sample consists of approximately 12,000 clones, around a quarter of them appearing once. There were no patients who had received any treatment before thyroid surgery. This sample stems from a study of metastatic and nonmetastatic thyroid tumors. For the study at large: Where malignant and benign thyroid patients were concerned, repertoires were compared across blood and tumor or nodule tissue. The study's findings and limits: Benign nodules reportedly had significantly lower TCR beta diversity than malignant thyroid tumors in blood and tumor.

Germline CDR1 is MNHEY and CDR2 is SVGEGT. V dropped 6 bases and J dropped 2; count of bases not matched to a gene: 5. The CDR3 runs 14 residues. The TCR was taken from a female donor with papillary thyroid cancer or a benign thyroid nodule (not recorded which). Some clones in this sample may be carry-over from other donors' samples. Sequencing was carried out using tumor tissue. The V and J genes are TRBV6-2 or TRBV6-3 and TRBJ2-7, with 9 bases identical to TRBD2. The CDR3 nucleotides are TGTGCCAGCAGGTATATAGCGGGAGCCTACGAGCAGTACTTC. It yields the protein CASRYIAGAYEQYF.